A selection of T cell receptor beta chains follows, all from one sample in a study of a mutant IDH1 vaccine in newly diagnosed glioma. No antigens are known for them. Method: immunoSEQ multiplex PCR; TCRdb's copy keeps in-frame clones and lacks some. This table has about 24,000 clones, around 80% appearing once. Sequences were derived from PBMCs, sampled from a glioma patient whose treatment included an IDH1 peptide vaccine. The origin of the receptors is a man in his forties or fifties with glioma. The CDR3 runs from the conserved cysteine through the conserved F or W. D genes are given only for firm matches. Some rows mark clone size as missing; the rest say once, few, many or name a class of expanded clone.

TGTGCCAGCAGCCGGACCGGACGGAAGAACACTGAAGCTTTCTTT | CASSRTGRKNTEAFF | TRBV7-8 | - | TRBJ1-1 | - | 15
TGTGCCAGCAGTTTCTACGGACAGAACACTGAAGCTTTCTTT | CASSFYGQNTEAFF | TRBV27 | - | TRBJ1-1 | - | 14
TGTGCCAGCAGCTTCTTACAGGGGGTCGGCACTGAAGCTTTCTTT | CASSFLQGVGTEAFF | TRBV11-2 | - | TRBJ1-1 | TRBD1 | 15
TGTGCCAGTAGTATTGGCAGTAGCGGGAGCACAGATACGCAGTATTTT | CASSIGSSGSTDTQYF | TRBV19 | once | TRBJ2-3 | TRBD2 | 16
TGTGCCAGCAGCCTAAGTGGGGACTACGAAAGCACAGATACGCAGTATTTT | CASSLSGDYESTDTQYF | TRBV7-2 | - | TRBJ2-3 | TRBD2 | 17
TGTGCCAGCAGCACACGGACAGGGGGCATCTTTTCACCCCTCCACTTT | CASSTRTGGIFSPLHF | TRBV7-2 | - | TRBJ1-6 | TRBD1 | 16
TGTGCCAGCAGACCCTCGCTGAGCACAGATACGCAGTATTTT | CASRPSLSTDTQYF | TRBV27 | - | TRBJ2-3 | - | 14
TGTGCCAGCAGAGGGGACGGGCTCTATGGCTACACCTTC | CASRGDGLYGYTF | TRBV6-4 | - | TRBJ1-2 | - | 13
TGTGCCAGCTCACCAAACTCTTGGATTATGGAGCAGTACTTC | CASSPNSWIMEQYF | TRBV18 | - | TRBJ2-5 | - | 14
TGTGCCAGCAGCCCCCGACTAGCGGGAGGTTCCTACAATGAGCAGTTCTTC | CASSPRLAGGSYNEQFF | TRBV7-9 | - | TRBJ2-1 | TRBD2 | 17
TGCGCCAGCAGGGACCGGGGGCTGGATAATGAAAAACTGTTTTTT | CASRDRGLDNEKLFF | TRBV5-1 | - | TRBJ1-4 | - | 15
TGTGCCAGCAGTGATTATGGGTACCTGGGGGAAGCTTTCTTT | CASSDYGYLGEAFF | TRBV2 | - | TRBJ1-1 | - | 14
TGTGCCAGCGGAGGATTAGCGGCGTACAATGAGCAGTTCTTC | CASGGLAAYNEQFF | TRBV6-1 | - | TRBJ2-1 | - | 14
TGTGCCAGCAGCTTACAGGGGTACTATGGCTACACCTTC | CASSLQGYYGYTF | TRBV27 | - | TRBJ1-2 | TRBD1 | 13
TGCGCCAGCGGATCAGAGTTTTCATACTTAGCGGGATCGGATGAGCAGTTCTTC | CASGSEFSYLAGSDEQFF | TRBV5-1 | - | TRBJ2-1 | TRBD2 | 18
TGTGCCAGTAGTCCCGGGGGGGGGCCACTCGCGGGGACTGAAGCTTTCTTT | CASSPGGGPLAGTEAFF | TRBV19 | - | TRBJ1-1 | - | 17
TGCGCCAGCAGACTCGACAGGTGTGCTAGCACAGATACGCAGTATTTT | CASRLDRCASTDTQYF | TRBV10-2 | - | TRBJ2-3 | - | 16
TGCAGCGTTGCGGCAGCCCGGGGGCAGCCCCAGCATTTT | CSVAAARGQPQHF | TRBV29-1 | few | TRBJ1-5 | - | 13
TGTGCCAGCAGTTCGATAGCGGGAGCCCGGAATGAGCAGTTCTTC | CASSSIAGARNEQFF | TRBV27 | - | TRBJ2-1 | TRBD2 | 15
TGCGCCAGCAGTGTGGGGGGCAACCAAGAGACCCAGTACTTC | CASSVGGNQETQYF | TRBV10-1 | - | TRBJ2-5 | - | 14
TGTGCCAGCAGTGATGGGTCGGGGAGGAAGCCCCAGCATTTT | CASSDGSGRKPQHF | TRBV6-1 | - | TRBJ1-5 | - | 14
TGCGCCAGCAGCTTAGGTCCCAGGACCTACGAGCAGTACTTC | CASSLGPRTYEQYF | TRBV5-1 | - | TRBJ2-7 | - | 14
TGTGCCATTTCGACCGGGACAGGGGGGCTCGAGCAGTACTTC | CAISTGTGGLEQYF | TRBV10-3 | - | TRBJ2-7 | TRBD1 | 14
TGTGCCAGCAGCTTGCCCCAGAACTACGAGCAGTACTTC | CASSLPQNYEQYF | TRBV5-6 | - | TRBJ2-7 | - | 13
TGTGCCAGCAGTTTACAGGGAAGTGAAAAACTGTTTTTT | CASSLQGSEKLFF | TRBV6-6 | - | TRBJ1-4 | - | 13
TGTGCCAGCAGCGCCGGAGGGGGCTTAACTAATGAAAAACTGTTTTTT | CASSAGGGLTNEKLFF | TRBV5-6 | - | TRBJ1-4 | TRBD1 | 16
TGTGCCAGCAGTTCCAGGGGGAATCAGCCCCAGCATTTT | CASSSRGNQPQHF | TRBV25-1 | - | TRBJ1-5 | TRBD1 | 13
TGTGCCAGCAGCTCTCGTAGGACAGGATACTCTGGGGCCAACGTCCTGACTTTC | CASSSRRTGYSGANVLTF | TRBV5-8 | - | TRBJ2-6 | TRBD1 | 18
TGTGCCAGCAGCTTGTTTGTGGTAGCGGGGACCCAAGAGACCCAGTACTTC | CASSLFVVAGTQETQYF | TRBV5-4 | - | TRBJ2-5 | TRBD2 | 17
TGTGCCAGCAGCCAACCCGCCTATAGCGGATTCACAGATACGCAGTATTTT | CASSQPAYSGFTDTQYF | TRBV14 | - | TRBJ2-3 | - | 17
TGTGCCAGCAGCGTAGAAGGAGAGAACACTGAAGCTTTCTTT | CASSVEGENTEAFF | TRBV9 | - | TRBJ1-1 | - | 14
- | CASSVVGEGARAPFF | TRBV9 | - | TRBJ1-1 | - | 15
TGCGCCAGCAGCTTGTACGTAGTGAACACTGAAGCTTTCTTT | CASSLYVVNTEAFF | TRBV5-1 | - | TRBJ1-1 | - | 14
TGTGCCAGCAGCTCAGGACAGGCGTTCGGCGATGAGCAGTTCTTC | CASSSGQAFGDEQFF | TRBV7-9 | - | TRBJ2-1 | TRBD1 | 15
TGTGCCAGCAGTATTCGGACTCCGGGCAATGAGCAGTTCTTC | CASSIRTPGNEQFF | TRBV27 | - | TRBJ2-1 | - | 14
TGTGCCAGCAGCTTAGAAGGAGCTGGGGCCAACGTCCTGACTTTC | CASSLEGAGANVLTF | TRBV7-9 | - | TRBJ2-6 | - | 15